These 5 T cell receptor beta chains were all obtained from the same sample, sequenced in a study of T cell responses to AZD1222 COVID-19 vaccine. Assay used: immunoSEQ multiplex PCR; TCRdb lists only in-frame clones, some missing. The sample yields under 70,000 clones, around 90% seen once. The material was peripheral blood, obtained 28 days after the second AZD1222 dose. These receptors were obtained from an adult who received the AZD1222 COVID-19 vaccine.

The chain uses TRBV6-2 or TRBV6-3 and TRBJ1-5; TRBD1 aligns across 8 bases. The germline V gene has CDR1 MNHEY and CDR2 SVGEGT. The CDR3 runs to 16 residues. The junction had 1 base not matched to a gene; V was cut back by 0 bases and J by 0 bases. In nucleotides, the CDR3 is TGTGCCAGCAGTTACTCGACAGGGGTTAGCAATCAGCCCCAGCATTTT. This gives the protein CASSYSTGVSNQPQHF.

The genes are TRBV7-2 and TRBJ2-4; D possibly corresponds to TRBD2 (5 bases). The CDR3 totals 16 residues. Germline CDR1 reads SGHTA; CDR2 reads FQGNSA. The V end was cut by 6 bases, the J end by 14 bases, with 29 bases between. CDR3 amino acids: CASSLQVGGLGTTKYF. Here the CDR3 DNA reads TGTGCCAGCAGTTTACAAGTCGGCGGGCTAGGAACCACCAAGTACTTC. The full variable domain, completed using reference TRBV7-2 and TRBJ2-4, is GAGVSQSPSNKVTEKGKDVELRCDPISGHTALYWYRQSLGQGLEFLIYFQGNSAPDKSGLPSDRFSAERTGGSVSTLTIQRTQQEDSAVYLCASSLQVGGLGTTKYFGAGTRLSVL.

This clone was seen only once. CDR3 bases: TGTGCCACCAGTGACCCAGCGGGCTACACCTTC. The encoded protein is CATSDPAGYTF. This chain links TRBV24-1 with TRBJ1-2, with D hard to call. The CDR3 covers 11 residues. The germline gives CDR1 KGHDR, CDR2 SFDVKD. Trimming stripped 4 bases from V and 8 bases from J, with 7 bases between.

A single count supports this clone. CDR3: CATSAGGSTEAFF. The CDR3, as DNA: TGTGCCACCAGTGCGGGGGGCTCAACTGAAGCTTTCTTT. This sequence joins TRBV24-1 and TRBJ1-1; possibly TRBD1 for D (6 bases). The CDR3 extends over 13 amino acids. Trimming stripped 5 bases from V and 5 bases from J, with 11 bases between. Germline values: CDR1 KGHDR, CDR2 SFDVKD.

This clone was detected once. The chain joins TRBV9 to TRBJ1-6; D uncertain. CDR1 is SGDLS, CDR2 YYNGEE, per germline. V was clipped by 0 bases and J by 9 bases, with 10 bases between them. The CDR3 covers 14 residues. The CDR3 sequence is CASSVAAEVSPLHF. CDR3 in DNA: TGTGCCAGCAGCGTAGCCGCCGAAGTTTCACCCCTCCACTTT.